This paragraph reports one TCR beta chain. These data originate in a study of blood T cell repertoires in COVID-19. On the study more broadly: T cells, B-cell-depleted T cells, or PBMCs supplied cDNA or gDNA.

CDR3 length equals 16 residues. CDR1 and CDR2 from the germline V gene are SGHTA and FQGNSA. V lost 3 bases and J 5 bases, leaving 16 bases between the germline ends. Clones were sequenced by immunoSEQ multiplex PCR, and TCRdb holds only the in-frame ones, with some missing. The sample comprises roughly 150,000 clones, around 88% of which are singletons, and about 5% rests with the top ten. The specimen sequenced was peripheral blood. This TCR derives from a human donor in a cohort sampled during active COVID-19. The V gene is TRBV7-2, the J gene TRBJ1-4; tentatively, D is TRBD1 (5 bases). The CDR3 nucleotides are TGTGCCAGCAGCTTTGATACGGGCCAGGGAAATGAAAAACTGTTTTTT. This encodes CASSFDTGQGNEKLFF.